This entry features one T cell receptor beta chain sequence. What it recognizes is unknown. The data stem from a study of cytomegalovirus exposure and HLA in healthy donors. Study results and limitations: Whilst most TCR sequences proved rare, a subset of public TCRs occurred across many donors. First-cohort TCR clusters were later found to tend to co-occur in the 130 or so validation repertoires.

The CDR3 consists of 19 residues. Germline-derived CDR1 and CDR2 are SGHTA and FQGNSA. J gave up 1 base and V 3 bases, and 8 bases lay outside the gene matches. The assay was immunoSEQ multiplex PCR, and TCRdb's table has in-frame clones only and misses some. The sample lists more than 300,000 clones; approximately 90% were seen once. The donors were members of the validation cohort, which comprised about 120 subjects and was separate from the first cohort of 666 subjects. This TCR derives from a woman aged 18-29 years in good health and CMV-seronegative. The V and J genes are TRBV7-2 and TRBJ2-5; 16 bases line up with TRBD2. Sample: PBMCs. CDR3 residues: CASSFAPGLAGGIQETQYF. The CDR3 coding sequence is TGTGCCAGCAGCTTTGCCCCGGGACTAGCGGGAGGGATCCAAGAGACCCAGTACTTC.